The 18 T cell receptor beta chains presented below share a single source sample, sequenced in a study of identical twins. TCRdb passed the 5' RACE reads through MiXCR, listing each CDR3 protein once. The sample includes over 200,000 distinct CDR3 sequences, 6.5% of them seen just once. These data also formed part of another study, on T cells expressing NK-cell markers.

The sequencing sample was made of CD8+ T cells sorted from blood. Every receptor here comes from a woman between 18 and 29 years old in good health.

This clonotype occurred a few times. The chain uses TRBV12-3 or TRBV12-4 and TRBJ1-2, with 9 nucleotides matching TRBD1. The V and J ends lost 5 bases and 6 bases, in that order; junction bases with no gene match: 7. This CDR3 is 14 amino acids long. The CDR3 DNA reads TGTGCCAGCAGTGATACAGGGGGCGTCGATGGCTACACCTTC. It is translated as CASSDTGGVDGYTF.

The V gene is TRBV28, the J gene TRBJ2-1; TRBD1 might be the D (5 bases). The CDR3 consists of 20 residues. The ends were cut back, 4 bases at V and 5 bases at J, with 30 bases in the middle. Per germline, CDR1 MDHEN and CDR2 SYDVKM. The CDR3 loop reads CASSSLEFSWAGFEDNEQFF. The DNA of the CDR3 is TGTGCCAGCAGTTCTTTAGAGTTTTCTTGGGCAGGGTTCGAGGACAATGAGCAGTTCTTC.

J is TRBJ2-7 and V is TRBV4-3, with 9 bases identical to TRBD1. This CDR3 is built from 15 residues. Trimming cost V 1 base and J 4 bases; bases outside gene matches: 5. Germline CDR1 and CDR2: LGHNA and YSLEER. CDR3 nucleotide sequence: TGCGCCAGCAGCCAAGGCCGGGACAGGGTATACGAGCAGTACTTC. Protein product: CASSQGRDRVYEQYF.

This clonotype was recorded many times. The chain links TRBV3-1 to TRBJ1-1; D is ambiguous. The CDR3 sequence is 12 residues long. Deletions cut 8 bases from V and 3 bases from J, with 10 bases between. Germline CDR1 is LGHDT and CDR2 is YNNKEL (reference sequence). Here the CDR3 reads CASQREHTEAFF. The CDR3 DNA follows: TGTGCCAGCCAAAGGGAACACACTGAAGCTTTCTTT.

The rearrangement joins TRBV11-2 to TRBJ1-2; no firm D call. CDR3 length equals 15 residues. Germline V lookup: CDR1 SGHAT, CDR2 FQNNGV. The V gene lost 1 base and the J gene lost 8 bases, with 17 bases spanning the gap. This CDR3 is CASSLGTNLLGGYTF. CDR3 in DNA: TGTGCCAGCAGCTTAGGGACCAACCTGTTGGGGGGCTACACCTTC.

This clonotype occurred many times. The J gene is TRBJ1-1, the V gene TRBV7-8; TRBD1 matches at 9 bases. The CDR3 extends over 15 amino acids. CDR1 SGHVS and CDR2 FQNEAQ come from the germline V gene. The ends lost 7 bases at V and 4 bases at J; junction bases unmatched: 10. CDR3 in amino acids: CASTSLETGGTEAFF. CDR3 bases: TGTGCCAGCACCTCTCTTGAGACAGGGGGCACTGAAGCTTTCTTT.

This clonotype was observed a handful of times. The CDR3 DNA sequence: TGTGCCAGCAGCGACCCATACCCAGATACGCAGTATTTT. This encodes CASSDPYPDTQYF. V usage is TRBV7-9 and J usage is TRBJ2-3; D is uncertain. In germline, CDR1 is SEHNR, CDR2 FQNEAQ (reference sequence). Trimming took off 5 bases at V and 4 bases at J, with 10 bases between the two ends. The length of the CDR3 is 13 residues.

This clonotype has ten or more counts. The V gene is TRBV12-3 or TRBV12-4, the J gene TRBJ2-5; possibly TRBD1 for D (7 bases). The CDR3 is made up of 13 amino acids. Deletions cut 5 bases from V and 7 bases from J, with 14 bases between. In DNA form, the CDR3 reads TGTGCCAGCAGTCTCCGACAGGGAGGGACCCAGTACTTC. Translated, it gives CASSLRQGGTQYF.

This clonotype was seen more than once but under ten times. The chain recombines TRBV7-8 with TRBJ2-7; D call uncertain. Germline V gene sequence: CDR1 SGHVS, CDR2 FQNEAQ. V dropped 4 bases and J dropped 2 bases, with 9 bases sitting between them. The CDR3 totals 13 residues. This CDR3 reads CASSSERTYEQYF. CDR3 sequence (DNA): TGTGCCAGCAGCTCGGAGAGAACCTACGAGCAGTACTTC.

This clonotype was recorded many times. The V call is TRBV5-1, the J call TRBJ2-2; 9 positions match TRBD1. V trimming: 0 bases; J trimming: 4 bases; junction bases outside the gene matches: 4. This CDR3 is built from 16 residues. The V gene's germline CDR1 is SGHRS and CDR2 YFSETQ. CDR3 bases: TGCGCCAGCAGCTTGGGCACGACAGGGGGCACCGGGGAGCTGTTTTTT. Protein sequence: CASSLGTTGGTGELFF.

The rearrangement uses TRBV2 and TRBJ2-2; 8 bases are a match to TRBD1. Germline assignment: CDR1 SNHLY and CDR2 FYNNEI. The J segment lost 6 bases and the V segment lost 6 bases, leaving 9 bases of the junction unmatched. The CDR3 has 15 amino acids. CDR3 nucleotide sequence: TGTGCCAGCAGACCTGACAGGGGAGGCGCCGGGGAGCTGTTTTTT. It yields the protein CASRPDRGGAGELFF.

This CDR3 reads CASTGLAGGLKSSGANVLTF. Written as DNA, the CDR3 is TGTGCCAGCACTGGACTAGCGGGAGGGCTAAAAAGTTCTGGGGCCAACGTCCTGACTTTC. This chain connects TRBV12-3 or TRBV12-4 to TRBJ2-6; 15 bases agree with TRBD2. The junction had 11 bases not matched to a gene; V was cut back by 7 bases and J by 1 base. The CDR3 sequence is 20 residues long.

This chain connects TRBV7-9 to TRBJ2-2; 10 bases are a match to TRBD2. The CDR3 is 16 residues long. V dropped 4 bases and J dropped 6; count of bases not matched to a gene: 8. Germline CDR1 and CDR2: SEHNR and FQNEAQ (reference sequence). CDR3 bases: TGTGCCAGCAGCTCCAAAGCGGGAGGGCTTCCCGGGGAGCTGTTTTTT. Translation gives CASSSKAGGLPGELFF.

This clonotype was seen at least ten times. As DNA, the CDR3 is TGTGCCAGCAGCGATACGGGACAGTCTCCCGGGGAGCTGTTTTTT. Encoded protein: CASSDTGQSPGELFF. This rearrangement joins TRBV11-3 to TRBJ2-2; 7 nucleotides line up with TRBD1. Germline V gene sequence: CDR1 SGHNT, CDR2 YENEEA. CDR3 length equals 15 residues. V was pared by 5 bases and J by 6 bases, with 9 bases of the junction left unmatched.

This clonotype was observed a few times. The CDR3 sequence: CASSSWGGAHGYTF. The CDR3, as DNA: TGTGCCAGCTCGAGCTGGGGGGGCGCACACGGCTACACCTTC. The chain recombines TRBV12-3 or TRBV12-4 with TRBJ1-2; tentative D call: TRBD1 (6 bases). The ends were cut back, 8 bases at V and 8 bases at J, with 21 bases in the middle. The CDR3 extends over 14 amino acids.

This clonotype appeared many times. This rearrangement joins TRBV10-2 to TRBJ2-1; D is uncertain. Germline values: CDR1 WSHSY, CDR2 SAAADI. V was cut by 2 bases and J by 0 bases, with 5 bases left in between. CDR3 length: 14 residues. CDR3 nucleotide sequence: TGCGCCAGCAGTGAGCGGAGCTCCTACAATGAGCAGTTCTTC. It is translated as CASSERSSYNEQFF.

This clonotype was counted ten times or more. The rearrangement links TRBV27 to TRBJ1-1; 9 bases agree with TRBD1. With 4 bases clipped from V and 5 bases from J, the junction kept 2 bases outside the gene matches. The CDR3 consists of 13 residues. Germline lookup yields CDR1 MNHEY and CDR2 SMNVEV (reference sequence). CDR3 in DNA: TGTGCCAGCAGTTGGACAGGGGAAACTGAAGCTTTCTTT. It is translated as CASSWTGETEAFF.

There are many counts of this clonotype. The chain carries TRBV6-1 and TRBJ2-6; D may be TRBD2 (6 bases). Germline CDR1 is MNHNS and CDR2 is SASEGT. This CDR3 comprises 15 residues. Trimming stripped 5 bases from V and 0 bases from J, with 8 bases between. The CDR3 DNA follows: TGTGCCAGCAGTCTCGGGAGCTCTGGGGCCAACGTCCTGACTTTC. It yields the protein CASSLGSSGANVLTF.